Below, 11 T cell receptor beta chains from the same sample are listed, as sequenced in a study of cytomegalovirus exposure and HLA in healthy donors. PCR involved 60 Vbeta and 13 Jbeta primers. Clones were sequenced by immunoSEQ multiplex PCR, and TCRdb holds only the in-frame ones, with some missing. The table lists 150,000 to 200,000 clones, around four fifths of them singletons. Sample: PBMCs. The receptors here all came from a woman in her forties or fifties in good health and CMV-seropositive.

This sequence joins TRBV6-5 and TRBJ1-2; TRBD1 might be the D (6 bases). Trimming shortened V by 6 bases and J by 4 bases, and 15 bases separated the two germline ends. This CDR3 is built from 14 residues. Germline V gives CDR1 MNHEY, CDR2 SVGAGI. CDR3 bases: TGTGCCAGCAGCCATAGGCAGGGGCCCTATGGCTACACCTTC. Its protein product is CASSHRQGPYGYTF.

This clone has a single count. The identical CDR3 is also encoded by other nucleotide sequences in the sample. The chain recombines TRBV5-1 with TRBJ1-1; 9 nucleotides match TRBD1. The junction had 2 bases not matched to a gene; V was cut back by 2 bases and J by 3 bases. The CDR3 has 14 amino acids. Germline CDR1 and CDR2: SGHRS and YFSETQ. CDR3 loop: CASSLRTGDTEAFF. CDR3 nucleotide sequence: TGCGCCAGCAGCTTAAGGACAGGGGACACTGAAGCTTTCTTT. Drawing the rest from reference TRBV5-1 and TRBJ1-1, the complete variable domain is KAGVTQTPRYLIKTRGQQVTLSCSPISGHRSVSWYQQTPGQGLQFLFEYFSETQRNKGNFPGRFSGRQFSNSRSEMNVSTLELGDSALYLCASSLRTGDTEAFFGQGTRLTVV.

The chain has TRBV5-1 and TRBJ2-1; D remains ambiguous. V was shortened by 0 bases and J by 6 bases, with 7 bases between the two germline ends. From germline, CDR1 is SGHRS and CDR2 YFSETQ. The CDR3 runs 13 residues. CDR3 protein: CASSLGSFNEQFF. The CDR3 bases are TGCGCCAGCAGCTTGGGCAGTTTCAATGAGCAGTTCTTC.

The chain couples TRBV7-3 to TRBJ2-7, with TRBD1 as a possible D gene (6 bases). With 5 bases removed from V and 3 bases from J, the gap between germline ends came to 11 bases. CDR1 and CDR2 (germline): SGHTA, FQGTGA. The CDR3 runs to 13 residues. The CDR3 sequence: CASSPVQGYEQYF. CDR3 nucleotides: TGTGCCAGCAGCCCAGTACAGGGCTACGAGCAGTACTTC.

This clone appeared a single time. The chain uses TRBV5-1 and TRBJ2-4; 9 nucleotides match TRBD1. The length of the CDR3 is 15 residues. In germline, CDR1 is SGHRS, CDR2 YFSETQ. The V and J ends lost 0 bases and 8 bases, in that order; junction bases with no gene match: 6. CDR3 amino acids: CASSLGDRDSDIQYF. CDR3 nucleotide sequence: TGCGCCAGCAGCTTGGGGGACAGGGATTCGGACATTCAGTACTTC. Combining the CDR3 with reference TRBV5-1 and TRBJ2-4 gives the whole variable domain KAGVTQTPRYLIKTRGQQVTLSCSPISGHRSVSWYQQTPGQGLQFLFEYFSETQRNKGNFPGRFSGRQFSNSRSEMNVSTLELGDSALYLCASSLGDRDSDIQYFGAGTRLSVL.

About this clone: Other nucleotide sequences in the sample specify the same CDR3. The V gene is TRBV9, the J gene TRBJ1-1; TRBD1 might be the D (6 bases). CDR3 size: 13 residues. Germline V gene lookup returns CDR1 SGDLS and CDR2 YYNGEE. V gave up 4 bases and J gave up 1 base, with 8 bases separating them. Here the CDR3 DNA reads TGTGCCAGCAGCCCGACAGGGAACACTGAAGCTTTCTTT. This sequence encodes CASSPTGNTEAFF.

The chain employs TRBV18 and TRBJ2-2, with unresolved D. Trimming stripped 2 bases from V and 6 bases from J, with 7 bases between. In germline, CDR1 is KGHSH, CDR2 LQKENI. This CDR3 is 13 amino acids long. CDR3 coding DNA: TGTGCCAGCTCACCAGAGAGGCCCGGGGAGCTGTTTTTT. The encoded protein is CASSPERPGELFF. The whole variable domain, remainder taken from reference TRBV18 and TRBJ2-2, is NAGVMQNPRHLVRRRGQEARLRCSPMKGHSHVYWYRQLPEEGLKFMVYLQKENIIDESGMPKERFSAEFPKEGPSILRIQQVVRGDSAAYFCASSPERPGELFFGEGSRLTVL.

The rearrangement links TRBV6-1 to TRBJ1-6; possible D gene TRBD1, 6 bases. Trimming took 6 bases from V and 9 from J, leaving 12 bases between them. The germline CDR1 and CDR2 sequences are MNHNS and SASEGT. The CDR3 totals 13 residues. Here the CDR3 reads CASRERGSSPLHF. For the CDR3, the DNA is TGTGCCAGCAGAGAAAGGGGGAGTTCACCCCTCCACTTT.

The chain recombines TRBV6-6 with TRBJ1-6; D is uncertain. Germline-derived CDR1 and CDR2 are MNHNY and SVGAGI (reference sequence). The CDR3 is 16 residues long. Trimming stripped 2 bases from V and 7 bases from J, with 15 bases between. The CDR3 spells CASSYPEGSGNSPLHF. CDR3 sequence (DNA): TGTGCCAGCAGTTACCCGGAAGGGAGCGGGAATTCACCCCTCCACTTT.

V is TRBV11-2 and J is TRBJ2-7; no definite D call. Trimming removed 6 bases at V and 0 bases at J, with 6 bases between. The CDR3 length is 12 residues. CDR1 SGHAT and CDR2 FQNNGV come from the germline V gene. The CDR3, as DNA: TGTGCCAGCAGTCTCAGCTCCTACGAGCAGTACTTC. Translated: CASSLSSYEQYF. Full variable domain (missing parts from reference TRBV11-2 and TRBJ2-7): EAGVAQSPRYKIIEKRQSVAFWCNPISGHATLYWYQQILGQGPKLLIQFQNNGVVDDSQLPKDRFSAERLKGVDSTLKIQPAKLEDSAVYLCASSLSSYEQYFGPGTRLTVT.

The J gene is TRBJ2-7, the V gene TRBV4-1, with D perhaps TRBD1 (5 bases). Germline-derived CDR1 and CDR2 are MGHRA and YSYEKL. V lost 3 bases and J lost 0, with 9 bases in between. The length of the CDR3 is 14 residues. CDR3 residues: CASSHTTDSYEQYF. The CDR3 coding sequence is TGCGCCAGCAGCCACACGACAGACTCCTACGAGCAGTACTTC.